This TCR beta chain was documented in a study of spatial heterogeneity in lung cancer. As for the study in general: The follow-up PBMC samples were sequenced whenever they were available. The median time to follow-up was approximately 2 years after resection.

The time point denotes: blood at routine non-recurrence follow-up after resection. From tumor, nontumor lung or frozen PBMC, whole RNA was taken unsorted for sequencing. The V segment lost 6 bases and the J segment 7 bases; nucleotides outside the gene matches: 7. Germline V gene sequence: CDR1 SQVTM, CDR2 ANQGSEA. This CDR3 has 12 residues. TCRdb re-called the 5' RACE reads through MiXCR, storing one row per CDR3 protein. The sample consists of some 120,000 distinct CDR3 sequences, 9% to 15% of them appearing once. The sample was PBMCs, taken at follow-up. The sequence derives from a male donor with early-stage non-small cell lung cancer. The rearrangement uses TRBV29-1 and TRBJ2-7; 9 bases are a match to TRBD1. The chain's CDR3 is CSVTTGGGEQYF. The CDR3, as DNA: TGCAGCGTAACCACAGGGGGCGGTGAGCAGTACTTC.